Many counts were recorded for the clone carrying this TCR beta chain. The antigen remains undetermined. These data are taken from a study of tumor-infiltrating lymphocytes in primary liver carcinoma. Study-wide findings and caveats: Whereas tumor region pairs overlapped more, tumor-adjacent and tumor-blood pairs overlapped less. Blood fell significantly below tumors in its top-250-clone fraction (p = 0.039).

Trimming shortened V by 8 bases and J by 5 bases, and 9 bases separated the two germline ends. CDR3 length: 10 amino acids. Germline loops: CDR1 SQVTM, CDR2 ANQGSEA. The blood RNA (from unsorted whole blood) was obtained, and germline DNA was also extracted. Total RNA amounting to 500 ng was the source from which TCR beta cDNA was made with a constant-region primer. ARM-PCR, slightly modified, supplied the TCR beta libraries through three nested multiplex PCR rounds. It was with TRBV1-TRBV30 forward primers and a C-beta reverse primer that the first two PCR rounds were run, at roughly 11 cycles each. TCRdb itself ran the multiplex PCR reads through MiXCR, one entry per CDR3 protein. Among more than 150,000 distinct CDR3 sequences, over 50% were seen once, and the ten largest hold roughly 76%.

This chain joins TRBV29-1 and TRBJ2-5; a possible D gene is TRBD2 (5 bases). Material for sequencing was peripheral blood. The clonotype was recovered from a man aged 35 to 55 with primary liver carcinoma and hepatitis B virus infection. This CDR3 is CSFGMETQYF. The CDR3 nucleotides are TGCAGCTTCGGGATGGAGACCCAGTACTTC.